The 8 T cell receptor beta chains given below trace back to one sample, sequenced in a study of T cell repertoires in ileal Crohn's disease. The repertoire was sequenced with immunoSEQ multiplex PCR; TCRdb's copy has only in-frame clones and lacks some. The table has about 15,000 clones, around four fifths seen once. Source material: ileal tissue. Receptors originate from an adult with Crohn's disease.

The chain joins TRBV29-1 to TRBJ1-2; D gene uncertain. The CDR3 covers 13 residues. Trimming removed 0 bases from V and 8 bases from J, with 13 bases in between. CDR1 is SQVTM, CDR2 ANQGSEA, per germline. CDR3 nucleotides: TGCAGCGTTGAAGATCAGGCCCGACGAGGCTACACCTTC. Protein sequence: CSVEDQARRGYTF.

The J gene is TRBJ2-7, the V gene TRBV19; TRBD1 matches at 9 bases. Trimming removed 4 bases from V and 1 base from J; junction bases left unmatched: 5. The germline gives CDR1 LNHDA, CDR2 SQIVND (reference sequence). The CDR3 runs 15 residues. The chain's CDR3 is CASSKTGTGSYEQYF. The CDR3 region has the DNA TGTGCCAGTAGTAAAACCGGGACAGGGTCCTACGAGCAGTACTTC.

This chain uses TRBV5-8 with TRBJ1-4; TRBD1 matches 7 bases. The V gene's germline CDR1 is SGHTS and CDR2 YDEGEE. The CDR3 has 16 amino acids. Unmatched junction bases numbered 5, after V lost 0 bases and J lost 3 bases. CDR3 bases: TGTGCCAGCAGCTTGGGGAGGGGGCAGTCTAATGAAAAACTGTTTTTT. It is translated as CASSLGRGQSNEKLFF. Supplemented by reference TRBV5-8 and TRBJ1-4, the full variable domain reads EAGVTQSPTHLIKTRGQQATLRCSPISGHTSVYWYQQALGLGLQFLLWYDEGEERNRGNFPPRFSGRQFPNYSSELNVNALELEDSALYLCASSLGRGQSNEKLFFGSGTQLSVL.

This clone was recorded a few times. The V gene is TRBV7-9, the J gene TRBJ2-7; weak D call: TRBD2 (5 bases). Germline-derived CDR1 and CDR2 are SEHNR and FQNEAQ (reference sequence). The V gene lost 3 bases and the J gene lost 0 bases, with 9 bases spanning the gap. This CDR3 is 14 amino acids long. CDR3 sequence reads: CASSLDGGSYEQYF. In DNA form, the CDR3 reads TGTGCCAGCAGCTTGGACGGAGGCTCCTACGAGCAGTACTTC. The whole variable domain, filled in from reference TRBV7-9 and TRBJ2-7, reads DTGVSQNPRHKITKRGQNVTFRCDPISEHNRLYWYRQTLGQGPEFLTYFQNEAQLEKSRLLSDRFSAERPKGSFSTLEIQRTEQGDSAMYLCASSLDGGSYEQYFGPGTRLTVT.

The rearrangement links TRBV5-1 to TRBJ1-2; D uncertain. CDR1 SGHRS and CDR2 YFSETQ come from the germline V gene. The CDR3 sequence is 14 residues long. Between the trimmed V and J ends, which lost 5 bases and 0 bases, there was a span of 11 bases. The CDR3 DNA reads TGCGCCAGCAGATCGGAGGAGGCTAACTATGGCTACACCTTC. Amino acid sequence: CASRSEEANYGYTF.

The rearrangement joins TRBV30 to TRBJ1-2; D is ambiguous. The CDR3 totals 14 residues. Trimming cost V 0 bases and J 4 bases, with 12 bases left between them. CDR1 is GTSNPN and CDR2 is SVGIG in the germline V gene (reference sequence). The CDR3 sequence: CAWSVGGLGYGYTF. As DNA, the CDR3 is TGTGCCTGGAGTGTGGGTGGGCTGGGCTATGGCTACACCTTC.

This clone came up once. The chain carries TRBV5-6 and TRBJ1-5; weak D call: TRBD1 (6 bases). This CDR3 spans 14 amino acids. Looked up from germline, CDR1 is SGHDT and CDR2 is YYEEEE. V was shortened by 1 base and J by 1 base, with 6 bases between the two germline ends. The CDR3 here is CASSLRGSNQPQHF. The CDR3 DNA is TGTGCCAGCAGCTTGAGGGGGAGCAATCAGCCCCAGCATTTT. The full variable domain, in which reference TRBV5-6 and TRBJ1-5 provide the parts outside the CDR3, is DAGVTQSPTHLIKTRGQQVTLRCSPKSGHDTVSWYQQALGQGPQFIFQYYEEEERQRGNFPDRFSGHQFPNYSSELNVNALLLGDSALYLCASSLRGSNQPQHFGDGTRLSIL.

CDR3 sequence (DNA): TGTGCCTGGGGGGCCTGGGAGGGCAGCACAGATACGCAGTATTTT. It encodes CAWGAWEGSTDTQYF. The rearrangement joins TRBV30 to TRBJ2-3; TRBD2 aligns across 7 bases. The CDR3 consists of 15 residues. Germline CDR1 is GTSNPN and CDR2 is SVGIG (reference sequence). J was trimmed by 0 bases and V by 5 bases; bases with no gene match: 8. The full variable domain, its missing parts supplied by reference TRBV30 and TRBJ2-3, is SQTIHQWPATLVQPVGSPLSLECTVEGTSNPNLYWYRQAAGRGLQLLFYSVGIGQISSEVPQNLSASRPQDRQFILSSKKLLLSDSGFYLCAWGAWEGSTDTQYFGPGTRLTVL.